The rows below give T cell receptor beta chains drawn from one sample of a study of blood T cell repertoires in COVID-19. Clones were read by immunoSEQ multiplex PCR, and TCRdb kept only the in-frame ones, dropping some. The table includes about 42,000 clones, 80% to 90% detected once. The sequenced material came from peripheral blood. Receptors originate from a human donor in a cohort sampled during active COVID-19. The CDR3 runs from the conserved cysteine through the conserved F or W. The order of the fields is clone size, V gene, J gene, D gene, CDR3 length, CDR3 DNA, CDR3 protein. A D gene is named only where the DNA matches it firmly. Clone size is stated in some rows and not others, as once, few, many or a class when expanded.

>NA|TRBV11-2|TRBJ2-1|TRBD1|15
TGTGCCAGCAGCTCCGTGCGTGGACAGGCCAATGAGCAGTTCTTC
CASSSVRGQANEQFF
>once|TRBV6-5|TRBJ1-5|TRBD1|15
TGTGCCAGCAGAACCACCGGGACAGGGAATCAGCCCCAGCATTTT
CASRTTGTGNQPQHF
>NA|TRBV14|TRBJ1-4|NA|15
TGTGCCAGCAGCCAAGATCACAGGGTAGGTGAAAAACTGTTTTTT
CASSQDHRVGEKLFF
>NA|TRBV5-1|TRBJ2-7|TRBD1|14
TGCGCCAGCAGCGCAGACAGGGGACCCTACGAGCAGTACTTC
CASSADRGPYEQYF
>once|TRBV10-3|TRBJ1-2|NA|15
TGTGCCATCAGTGAGTCCCAGGGGAGAAACTATGGCTACACCTTC
CAISESQGRNYGYTF
>few|TRBV4-1|TRBJ1-2|NA|16
TGCGCCAGCAGCCAGCTGGGTGGAGGGTCTCGATATGGCTACACCTTC
CASSQLGGGSRYGYTF
>NA|TRBV3-1/TRBV3-2|TRBJ1-5|NA|14
TGTGCCAGCAGCCCAGGGTGGGGTAATCAGCCCCAGCATTTT
CASSPGWGNQPQHF
>NA|TRBV10-3|TRBJ2-6|TRBD1|17
TGTGCCATCAACGGACAGGGGAAAAACACTGGGGCCAACGTCCTGACTTTC
CAINGQGKNTGANVLTF
>NA|TRBV19|TRBJ1-1|TRBD1|15
TGTGCCAGTAGCCCCCCGCGACAGGGTGCGACTGAAGCTTTCTTT
CASSPPRQGATEAFF
>NA|TRBV6-1|TRBJ1-5|TRBD1|15
TGTGCCAGCAGTGACCAGGGGGCTCTCGGTCAGCCCCAGCATTTT
CASSDQGALGQPQHF
>NA|TRBV5-8|TRBJ1-1|TRBD1|15
TGTGCCAGCAGCGCGTCCGGGACAGGGGGTACTGAAGCTTTCTTT
CASSASGTGGTEAFF
>NA|TRBV7-9|TRBJ2-5|TRBD2|17
TGTGCCAGCAGCCGAAGAACTAGCGGGGGAGTTCAAGAGACCCAGTACTTC
CASSRRTSGGVQETQYF
>NA|TRBV9|TRBJ2-7|NA|14
TGTGCCAGCAGCTCAGACGGCGGAAGCTACGAGCAGTACTTC
CASSSDGGSYEQYF
>NA|TRBV21-1|TRBJ2-7|NA|15
TGTGCCAGCAGCAAAACTGAAGCGGGATCTGACGAGCAGTACTTC
CASSKTEAGSDEQYF
>NA|TRBV5-1|TRBJ2-1|TRBD2|17
TGCGCCAGCAGCTTGGGGGTCACGGGAGGGCCCAACAATGAGCAGTTCTTC
CASSLGVTGGPNNEQFF
>NA|TRBV9|TRBJ2-1|TRBD2|15
TGTGCCAGCAGCGTAGTCGGGACTAGCGGGAGTGAGCAGTTCTTC
CASSVVGTSGSEQFF
>NA|TRBV10-2|TRBJ2-7|NA|15
TGCGCCAGCTCTAACCCAACAGGGTGGACTGACGAGCAGTACTTC
CASSNPTGWTDEQYF
>NA|TRBV27|TRBJ2-7|NA|15
TGTGCCAGCAGTTATATTGGCGCTCGGGACTACGAGCAGTACTTC
CASSYIGARDYEQYF
>NA|TRBV18|TRBJ2-2|TRBD1|15
TGTGCCAGCTCAGACACCTCGACAGGGCACGGGGAGCTGTTTTTT
CASSDTSTGHGELFF
>NA|TRBV2|TRBJ1-1|NA|13
TGTGCCAGCAGAGTACAGGTTAACACTGAAGCTTTCTTT
CASRVQVNTEAFF
>NA|TRBV7-2|TRBJ1-5|NA|15
TGTGCCAGCAGCTCGGGGGGAGGGAGCAATCAGCCCCAGCATTTT
CASSSGGGSNQPQHF
>NA|TRBV7-2|TRBJ1-2|NA|15
TGTGCCAGCAGCTTACTGGCAGACACCAACTATGGCTACACCTTC
CASSLLADTNYGYTF
>NA|TRBV5-1|TRBJ2-2|NA|13
TGCGCCACTCAGGGGACGAACACCGGGGAGCTGTTTTTT
CATQGTNTGELFF
>NA|TRBV13|TRBJ2-1|TRBD2|17
TGTGCCAGCAGCTTAGAGGCTAGCGGGAGGGGCCACAATGAGCAGTTCTTC
CASSLEASGRGHNEQFF
>NA|TRBV24-1|TRBJ2-1|NA|13
TGTGCCACCAGTGACTCTAACTACAATGAGCAGTTCTTC
CATSDSNYNEQFF
>few|TRBV7-2|TRBJ2-7|NA|15
TGTGCCAGCAGAGAAGGGGCAGGTAGATTCTACGAGCAGTACTTC
CASREGAGRFYEQYF
>NA|TRBV7-2|TRBJ2-4|NA|14
TGTGCCAGCAGCTTTAGATGGGCCAAAAACATTCAGTACTTC
CASSFRWAKNIQYF
>NA|TRBV7-9|TRBJ1-3|NA|13
TGTGCCAGCAGCTTGTACGGTGGAAACACCATATATTTT
CASSLYGGNTIYF
>NA|TRBV7-9|TRBJ2-1|TRBD1|14
TGTGCCAGCAGCCGGGACAGTGGGTACAATGAGCAGTTCTTC
CASSRDSGYNEQFF
>NA|TRBV30|TRBJ2-5|NA|13
TGTGCCTGGAGTGCAGGGATCCGCGAGACCCAGTACTTC
CAWSAGIRETQYF
>NA|TRBV18|TRBJ2-5|NA|12
TGTGCCAGCTCACCAGGGGCAGAGACCCAGTACTTC
CASSPGAETQYF
>NA|TRBV14|TRBJ1-4|TRBD1|15
TGTGCCAGCAGCCAATCCGGGACAGCTAATGAAAAACTGTTTTTT
CASSQSGTANEKLFF
>NA|TRBV5-1|TRBJ2-2|NA|16
TGCGCCAGCAGCCCCCCGGGGTCCCGCTCCACCGGGGAGCTGTTTTTT
CASSPPGSRSTGELFF
>once|TRBV5-1|TRBJ2-2|NA|14
TGCGCCAGCAGCTTGGACTCTCACACCGGGGAGCTGTTTTTT
CASSLDSHTGELFF
>once|TRBV11-2|TRBJ2-1|TRBD2|16
TGTGCCAGCAGCTTAAGGCGGGAGCTCTCCTACAATGAGCAGTTCTTC
CASSLRRELSYNEQFF
>NA|TRBV3-1/TRBV3-2|TRBJ1-5|NA|15
TGTGCCAGCAGCCAAGGGCCAGGAGAGGGTCAGCCCCAGCATTTT
CASSQGPGEGQPQHF
>medium-sized|TRBV6-2/TRBV6-3|TRBJ2-3|TRBD1|16
TGTGCCAGCAGTGACCGGGACAGGGGACCCTCGGATACGCAGTATTTT
CASSDRDRGPSDTQYF
>NA|TRBV18|TRBJ1-3|TRBD1|16
TGTGCCAGCTCACCTTTGGACAGGGGCTCTGGAAACACCATATATTTT
CASSPLDRGSGNTIYF
>NA|TRBV7-9|TRBJ2-1|NA|13
TGTGCCAGCAGCCCGACTGGAAAACTTGAGCAGTTCTTC
CASSPTGKLEQFF
>NA|TRBV5-1|TRBJ2-7|NA|14
TGCGCCAGCAGCCCCGGACAGATCCTTGGCGAGCAGTACTTC
CASSPGQILGEQYF
>NA|TRBV5-5|TRBJ1-2|NA|15
TGTGCCAGCACCGGGGGAATTAGTCCTAACTATGGCTACACCTTC
CASTGGISPNYGYTF
>NA|TRBV3-1/TRBV3-2|TRBJ1-5|NA|13
TGTGCCAGCAGCCCACACAGCAATCAGCCCCAGCATTTT
CASSPHSNQPQHF
>NA|TRBV4-2|TRBJ2-2|TRBD2|16
TGTGCCAGCAGCCAAAGACTAGCGGGGAACACCGGGGAGCTGTTTTTT
CASSQRLAGNTGELFF
>NA|TRBV15|TRBJ2-7|NA|17
TGTGCCACCGATTTAGAAGTCGTCGGACACAGGACCTACGAGCAGTACTTC
CATDLEVVGHRTYEQYF
>NA|TRBV2|TRBJ2-5|TRBD1|12
TGTGCCAGCAGTCCCGAACCGGGACAGGTGAACTTC
CASSPEPGQVNF
>NA|TRBV2|TRBJ2-3|TRBD2|13
TGTGTAGTCAGGCGGGAGTGGACAGATACGCAGTATTTT
CVVRREWTDTQYF
>NA|TRBV5-1|TRBJ2-4|NA|14
TGCGCCAGCAGCTTGACGGTAGCCAAAAACATTCAGTACTTC
CASSLTVAKNIQYF
>NA|TRBV9|TRBJ2-7|TRBD2|15
TGTGCCAGCAGCGTAGGACTAGCTGAGAACTACGAGCAGTACTTC
CASSVGLAENYEQYF
>NA|TRBV5-1|TRBJ2-5|NA|12
TGCGCCAGCAGCGCAGCGTTAGAGACCCAGTACTTC
CASSAALETQYF
>once|TRBV10-3|TRBJ2-3|NA|14
TGTGCCATCCAAGGACAGTACTACACAGATACGCAGTATTTT
CAIQGQYYTDTQYF
>NA|TRBV5-1|TRBJ1-1|TRBD1|16
TGCGCCAGCAGGCCACAGGGGTTTCTTATGAACACTGAAGCTTTCTTT
CASRPQGFLMNTEAFF
>NA|TRBV29-1|TRBJ1-1|TRBD1|13
TGCAGCGTTGCAACTGGCAGGGGGAGTGAAGCTTTCTTT
CSVATGRGSEAFF
>NA|TRBV6-5|TRBJ1-2|TRBD1|11
TGTGCCGGGACAGGGAACTATGGCTACACCTTC
CAGTGNYGYTF